This T cell receptor (beta chain) was recorded in a study of blood T cell repertoires in COVID-19. Germline lookup yields CDR1 SGDLS and CDR2 YYNGEE. The V end lost 0 bases, the J end lost 7 bases, and 8 bases lay between the germline ends. This CDR3 region has 13 residues. Profiled with immunoSEQ multiplex PCR; TCRdb holds only in-frame clones, not every one. The repertoire holds 200,000 to 300,000 clones, with 84% as singletons. V gene TRBV9 combines with J gene TRBJ2-1; D is unresolved. This receptor was identified in a man in his forties who had recovered from COVID-19. Sequenced material: peripheral blood. CDR3 residues: CASSVGLRNEQFF. In nucleotides, the CDR3 is TGTGCCAGCAGCGTAGGTCTGAGGAATGAGCAGTTCTTC.